This TCR beta chain was identified during a study of cytomegalovirus exposure and HLA in healthy donors. A few counts support this clone. Both 60 Vbeta primers and 13 Jbeta primers went into the PCR. The method was immunoSEQ multiplex PCR; TCRdb's version includes in-frame clones alone and lacks a portion of them. This repertoire shows some 150,000 clones, about 81% found once; its top ten account for about 7%. Per the germline V gene, CDR1 is SGHRS and CDR2 is YFSETQ. Trimming stripped 1 base from V and 8 bases from J, with 10 bases between. The CDR3 length is 13 residues. The J gene is TRBJ2-1, the V gene TRBV5-1, with TRBD1 as a possible D gene (5 bases). Material for sequencing was PBMCs. This clonotype originated in a young man in good health and CMV-seronegative. The CDR3 DNA reads as TGCGCCAGCAGCTTGATGGGGCACCATGAGCAGTTCTTC. Protein sequence: CASSLMGHHEQFF.